The clone carrying this TCR beta chain was seen repeatedly, ten times or more. What it binds is unknown. The data were taken from a study of human T cells and chemical hapten exposure. About the study: The patients, most of them female, presented with alopecia areata, totalis or universalis. Whole-study findings and limits: Healthy people's immune response may differ from that of the donors, who had alopecia.

The CDR3 consists of 17 residues. V lost 0 bases to trimming and J lost 2 bases, with 17 bases between them. CDR1 and CDR2 from the germline V gene are SGHRS and YFSETQ. Time point noted: patch test 2, 6 weeks after DPC sensitization. Treatment of the sample: therapeutic diphenylcyclopropenone sensitization with weekly scalp DPC. Sequencing started from total RNA isolated from unfractionated whole blood. TCRdb re-called the RACE reads with MiXCR, one entry per CDR3 protein. The sample has over 35,000 distinct CDR3 sequences, approximately 9% seen once. The clonotype originates from a woman aged 35 to 49 with alopecia areata. Some clones in this sample may be carry-over from other donors' samples. Sample: whole blood, taken in connection with sensitization to the hapten diphenylcyclopropenone (DPC). V is TRBV5-1 and J is TRBJ1-2; D is perhaps TRBD1 (5 bases). The CDR3 region is CASSLGDRLPSNYGYTF. The CDR3 nucleotides are TGCGCCAGCAGCTTGGGCGACAGACTACCCTCCAACTATGGCTACACCTTC.